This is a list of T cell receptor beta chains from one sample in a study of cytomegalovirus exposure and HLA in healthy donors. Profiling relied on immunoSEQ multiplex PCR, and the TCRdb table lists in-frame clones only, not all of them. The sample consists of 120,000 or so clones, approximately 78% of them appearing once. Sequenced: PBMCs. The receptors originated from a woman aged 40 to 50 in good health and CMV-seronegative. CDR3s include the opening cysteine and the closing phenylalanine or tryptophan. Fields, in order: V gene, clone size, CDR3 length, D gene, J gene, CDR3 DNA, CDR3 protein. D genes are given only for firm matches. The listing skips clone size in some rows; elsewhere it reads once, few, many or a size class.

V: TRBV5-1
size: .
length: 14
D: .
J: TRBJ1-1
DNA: TGCGCCAGCAGCCCCGACCCGGGGGAAACTGAAGCTTTCTTT
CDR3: CASSPDPGETEAFF

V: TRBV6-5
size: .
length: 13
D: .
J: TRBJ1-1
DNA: TGTGCCAGCAGTTACACTAAGAACACTGAAGCTTTCTTT
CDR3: CASSYTKNTEAFF

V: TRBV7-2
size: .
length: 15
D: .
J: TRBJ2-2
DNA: TGTGCCAGCAGCTTATCACGGTCAGGGACCGGGGAGCTGTTTTTT
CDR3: CASSLSRSGTGELFF

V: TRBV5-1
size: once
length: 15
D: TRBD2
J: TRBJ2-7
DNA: TGCGCCAGCAGCCCACTAGCGGGAGCTCGTTACAAGCAGTACTTC
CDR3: CASSPLAGARYKQYF

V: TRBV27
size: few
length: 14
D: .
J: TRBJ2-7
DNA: TGTGCCAGCAGTCCGCGATGGGCGGGGTACGAGCAGTACTTC
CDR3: CASSPRWAGYEQYF

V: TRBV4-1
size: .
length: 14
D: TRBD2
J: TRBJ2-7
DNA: TGCGCCAGCAGCCTAAATAGCGGGAGGTACGAGCAGTACTTC
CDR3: CASSLNSGRYEQYF

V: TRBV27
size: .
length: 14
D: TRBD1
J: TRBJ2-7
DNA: TGTGCCAGCAGTGTAGCCCTGACAGGGGGCGAGCAGTACTTC
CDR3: CASSVALTGGEQYF

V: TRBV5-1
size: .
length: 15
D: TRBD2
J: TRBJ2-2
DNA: TGCGCCAGCAGCCTTAGCGGGACTAACACCGGGGAGCTGTTTTTT
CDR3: CASSLSGTNTGELFF

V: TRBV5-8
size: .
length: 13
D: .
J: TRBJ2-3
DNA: TGTGCCAGCAGCTTGGGTTACACAGATACGCAGTATTTT
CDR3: CASSLGYTDTQYF

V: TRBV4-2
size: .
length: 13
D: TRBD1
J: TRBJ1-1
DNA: TGTGCCAGCAGGCTAGGGGGCTCGACTGAAGCTTTCTTT
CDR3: CASRLGGSTEAFF

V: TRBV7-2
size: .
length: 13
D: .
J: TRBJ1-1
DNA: TGTGCCAGCAGCTTAGGACTAATTGGTGAAGCTTTCTTT
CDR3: CASSLGLIGEAFF

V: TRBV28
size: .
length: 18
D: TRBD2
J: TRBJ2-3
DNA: TGTGCCAGCACTCCCAGCCTAGCGGGGAGGCGGAGCCCAGATACGCAGTATTTT
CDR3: CASTPSLAGRRSPDTQYF

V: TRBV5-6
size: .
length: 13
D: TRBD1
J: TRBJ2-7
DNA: TGTGCCAGCAGCCGAGGGGGCGCCTACGAGCAGTACTTC
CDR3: CASSRGGAYEQYF

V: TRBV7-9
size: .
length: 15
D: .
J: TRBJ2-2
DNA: TGTGCCAGCAGCTTGGTGGCTTCGAACACCGGGGAGCTGTTTTTT
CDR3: CASSLVASNTGELFF

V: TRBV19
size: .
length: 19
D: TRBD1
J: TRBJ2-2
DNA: TGTGCCAGTAGTAGGTGGGGAGACAGGGCCGAATATAACACCGGGGAGCTGTTTTTT
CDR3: CASSRWGDRAEYNTGELFF

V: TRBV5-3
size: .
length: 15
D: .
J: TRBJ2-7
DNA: TGTGCCAGAAGCTTGTTGGTAGCGGGACAGTACGAGCAGTACTTC
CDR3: CARSLLVAGQYEQYF

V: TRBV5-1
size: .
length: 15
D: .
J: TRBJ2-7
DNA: TGCGCCAGCAGCATCCTCAGGAACCCAGTCTACGAGCAGTACTTC
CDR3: CASSILRNPVYEQYF

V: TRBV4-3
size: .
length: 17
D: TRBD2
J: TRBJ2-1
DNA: TGCGCCAGCAGCCAAGATTGGGGCGGGAGACTGTACAATGAGCAGTTCTTC
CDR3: CASSQDWGGRLYNEQFF

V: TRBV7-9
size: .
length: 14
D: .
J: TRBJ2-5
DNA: TGTGCCAGCAGCTTACAACTAGGAAGGGAGACCCAGTACTTC
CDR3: CASSLQLGRETQYF

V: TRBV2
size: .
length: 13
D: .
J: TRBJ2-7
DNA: TGTGCCAGCAGTGAAGTGGGCCGGGGCGAGCAGTACTTC
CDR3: CASSEVGRGEQYF

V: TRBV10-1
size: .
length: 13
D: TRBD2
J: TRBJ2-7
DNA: TGCGCCAGCTCAGCGGGAGGGCGGTACGAGCAGTACTTC
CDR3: CASSAGGRYEQYF

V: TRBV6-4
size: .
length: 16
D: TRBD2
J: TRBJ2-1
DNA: TGTGCCAGCAGAGAACAACCTAGCGGACAATACAATGAGCAGTTCTTC
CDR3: CASREQPSGQYNEQFF

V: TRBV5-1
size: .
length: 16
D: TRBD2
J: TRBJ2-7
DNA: TGCGCCAGCAGCCCCTCCTCGGCACTAGCGACCTACGAGCAGTACTTC
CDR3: CASSPSSALATYEQYF

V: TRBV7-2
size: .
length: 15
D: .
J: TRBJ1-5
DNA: TGTGCCAGCAGCTTAGTGTCAGGGGCGAATCAGCCCCAGCATTTT
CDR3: CASSLVSGANQPQHF

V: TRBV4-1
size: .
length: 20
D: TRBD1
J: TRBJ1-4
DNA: TGCGCCAGCAGCCACCACTTTCCGGCCAGGGGGTCGACAACTAATGAAAAACTGTTTTTT
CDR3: CASSHHFPARGSTTNEKLFF

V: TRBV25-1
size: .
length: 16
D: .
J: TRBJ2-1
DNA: TGTGCCAGCAGTGAGCCGACAGGTATCTCCTACAATGAGCAGTTCTTC
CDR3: CASSEPTGISYNEQFF

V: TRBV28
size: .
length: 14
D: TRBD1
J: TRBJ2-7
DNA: TGTGCCAGCAGAAGGACAGGGGCCATCTACGAGCAGTACTTC
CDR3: CASRRTGAIYEQYF